This is a list of T cell receptor beta chains from one sample in a study of T cells after yellow fever vaccination. Each CDR3 protein is one row after TCRdb ran MiXCR on the 5' RACE reads. The data show hundreds of thousands of distinct CDR3 sequences, around 20% seen once. This material consisted of PBMCs, taken before the yellow fever booster vaccination. These receptors originate from a man younger than 35 who received the YFV17D yellow fever vaccine. Both conserved end residues are part of each CDR3. A D gene is named only where the DNA matches it firmly. Part of the rows lack a size; the others show once, few, many or a class for expanded clones.

>TRBV6-5|TRBJ1-1|-|-
CASSYNRVDTEAFF
TGTGCCAGCAGTTACAACAGGGTAGACACTGAAGCTTTCTTT
>TRBV5-6|TRBJ2-4|TRBD1|-
CASSLDRGQDIQYF
TGTGCCAGCAGCTTGGACAGGGGGCAGGACATTCAGTACTTC
>TRBV12-3/TRBV12-4|TRBJ2-3|TRBD1|few
CASSLGGQELTDTQYF
TGTGCCAGCAGTTTGGGGGGACAGGAACTCACAGATACGCAGTATTTT
>TRBV27|TRBJ1-6|-|few
CASTGGGWDSPLHF
TGTGCCAGCACCGGGGGGGGTTGGGATTCACCCCTCCACTTT
>TRBV29-1|TRBJ1-4|-|few
CSVGKGGEKLFF
TGCAGCGTTGGGAAGGGGGGGGAAAAACTGTTTTTT
>TRBV5-1|TRBJ1-1|-|-
CASFDPVGTEAFF
TGCGCCAGCTTTGATCCGGTGGGCACTGAAGCTTTCTTT
>TRBV6-2/TRBV6-3|TRBJ2-2|-|-
CASSSLRQAGELFF
TGTGCCAGCAGTTCCCTCCGGCAGGCCGGGGAGCTGTTTTTT
>TRBV5-1|TRBJ2-3|TRBD2|-
CASHRGGSDTQYF
TGCGCCAGCCACCGGGGGGGCTCAGATACGCAGTATTTT
>TRBV18|TRBJ2-1|-|-
CASTPAGAAYNEQFF
TGTGCCAGCACCCCGGCGGGGGCAGCCTACAATGAGCAGTTCTTC
>TRBV5-6|TRBJ2-2|-|-
CASSLERSRRTGELFF
TGTGCCAGCAGCTTGGAGCGGTCCCGTAGGACCGGGGAGCTGTTTTTT
>TRBV7-6|TRBJ2-3|-|few
CASSGGNTQYF
TGTGCCAGCAGCGGGGGGAATACGCAGTATTTT
>TRBV5-1|TRBJ2-3|-|-
CASSLAYGDTQYF
TGCGCCAGCAGCTTGGCTTACGGGGATACGCAGTATTTT
>TRBV5-4|TRBJ2-5|-|-
CASSPHAEETQYF
TGTGCCAGCAGCCCCCATGCAGAAGAGACCCAGTACTTC
>TRBV7-2|TRBJ1-2|TRBD1|-
CASSYTGAYGYTF
TGTGCCAGCAGCTATACAGGGGCATATGGCTACACCTTC
>TRBV9|TRBJ2-4|-|-
CASSAYGGDKNIQYF
TGTGCCAGCAGCGCTTACGGGGGAGACAAAAACATTCAGTACTTC
>TRBV4-3|TRBJ2-3|TRBD1|few
CASSLDRGYQDTQYF
TGCGCCAGCAGCCTAGACAGGGGGTATCAAGATACGCAGTATTTT
>TRBV4-3|TRBJ2-7|TRBD1|few
CASSQYGQGLYEQYF
TGCGCCAGCAGCCAATACGGACAGGGGCTCTACGAGCAGTACTTC
>TRBV6-5|TRBJ1-5|-|-
CASSHHSDQPQHF
TGTGCCAGCAGCCACCATAGCGATCAGCCCCAGCATTTT
>TRBV12-3/TRBV12-4|TRBJ1-2|-|few
CASSLGLGGGYGYTF
TGTGCCAGCAGTTTAGGATTAGGGGGAGGCTATGGCTACACCTTC
>TRBV28|TRBJ2-3|TRBD1|-
CASRSGGEDTQYF
TGTGCCAGCCGCTCAGGGGGCGAGGATACGCAGTATTTT
>TRBV27|TRBJ2-1|-|-
CASSFGHEQFF
TGTGCCAGCAGTTTCGGTCATGAGCAGTTCTTC
>TRBV12-3/TRBV12-4|TRBJ1-1|-|-
CASSLMDGTTFF
TGTGCCAGCAGTTTAATGGACGGGACAACTTTCTTT
>TRBV5-1|TRBJ2-3|-|few
CASSLNGLSSTDTQYF
TGCGCCAGCAGCTTGAACGGACTATCTAGCACAGATACGCAGTATTTT
>TRBV20-1|TRBJ1-6|-|-
CSAIPQGNSPLHF
TGCAGTGCTATCCCACAGGGCAATTCACCCCTCCACTTT
>TRBV6-1|TRBJ2-2|-|few
CASSVKGFTGELFF
TGTGCCAGCAGTGTCAAGGGATTCACCGGGGAGCTGTTTTTT
>TRBV20-1|TRBJ1-2|TRBD1|few
CSAVPGGSGYTF
TGCAGTGCTGTTCCAGGGGGAAGTGGCTACACCTTC
>TRBV5-1|TRBJ2-7|-|few
CASSVGDNLSYEQYF
TGCGCCAGCAGCGTAGGGGACAACCTTTCCTACGAGCAGTACTTC
>TRBV7-2|TRBJ1-2|-|-
CASSFPRLGKNYGYTF
TGTGCCAGCAGCTTCCCGCGTTTGGGAAAAAACTATGGCTACACCTTC
>TRBV12-3/TRBV12-4|TRBJ2-1|-|many
CASSLSRGSYNEQFF
TGTGCCAGCAGCCTTAGTAGGGGCTCCTACAATGAGCAGTTCTTC
>TRBV5-1|TRBJ2-3|-|-
CASSAYDTQYF
TGCGCCAGCAGCGCCTACGATACGCAGTATTTT
>TRBV7-2|TRBJ1-2|-|-
CASSLESPRGGYTF
TGTGCCAGCAGCTTAGAGTCCCCGCGGGGTGGCTACACCTTC
>TRBV12-3/TRBV12-4|TRBJ2-1|-|-
CASGPSETYNEQFF
TGTGCCAGCGGCCCTAGCGAGACCTACAATGAGCAGTTCTTC
>TRBV5-1|TRBJ2-5|-|few
CASKNAGETQYF
TGCGCCAGCAAAAATGCGGGGGAGACCCAGTACTTC
>TRBV3-1|TRBJ1-1|-|few
CASSQEGRVAPKAPEAFF
TGTGCCAGCAGCCAAGAGGGGAGGGTGGCGCCAAAGGCCCCTGAAGCTTTCTTT
>TRBV24-1|TRBJ2-5|TRBD1|many
CATSDHPATGRDQETQYF
TGTGCCACCAGTGACCATCCAGCGACAGGGCGTGATCAAGAGACCCAGTACTTC
>TRBV6-2/TRBV6-3|TRBJ2-3|-|few
CASSYSIGLAGYF
TGTGCCAGCAGTTACTCGATCGGGCTAGCCGGCTATTTT
>TRBV28|TRBJ2-3|-|-
CASSLFSGGRTDTQYF
TGTGCCAGCAGTTTATTTTCCGGGGGGCGCACAGATACGCAGTATTTT
>TRBV5-1|TRBJ1-5|TRBD1|few
CASSLGDRDQPQHF
TGCGCCAGCAGCTTGGGGGACAGGGATCAGCCCCAGCATTTT
>TRBV12-3/TRBV12-4|TRBJ1-6|-|few
CASSLFTANSPLHF
TGTGCCAGCAGTTTATTCACAGCCAATTCACCCCTCCACTTT
>TRBV7-8|TRBJ2-5|-|few
CASSRDIETQYF
TGTGCCAGCAGCCGGGACATCGAGACCCAGTACTTC
>TRBV7-2|TRBJ1-1|-|-
CASTIVGGAGTEAFF
TGTGCCAGCACCATAGTGGGAGGGGCGGGTACTGAAGCTTTCTTT
>TRBV6-2/TRBV6-3|TRBJ2-1|TRBD2|few
CASSYYASGGLRQFF
TGTGCCAGCAGTTACTATGCTAGCGGGGGTCTGAGGCAGTTCTTC
>TRBV18|TRBJ1-1|-|-
CASSPPGLSTEAFF
TGTGCCAGCTCACCACCAGGGCTTAGCACTGAAGCTTTCTTT
>TRBV4-3|TRBJ1-5|-|few
CASSQDWLNSNQPQHF
TGCGCCAGCAGCCAAGATTGGCTAAATAGCAATCAGCCCCAGCATTTT
>TRBV9|TRBJ2-3|-|many
CASSTELGADTQYF
TGTGCCAGCAGCACCGAGCTCGGCGCAGATACGCAGTATTTT